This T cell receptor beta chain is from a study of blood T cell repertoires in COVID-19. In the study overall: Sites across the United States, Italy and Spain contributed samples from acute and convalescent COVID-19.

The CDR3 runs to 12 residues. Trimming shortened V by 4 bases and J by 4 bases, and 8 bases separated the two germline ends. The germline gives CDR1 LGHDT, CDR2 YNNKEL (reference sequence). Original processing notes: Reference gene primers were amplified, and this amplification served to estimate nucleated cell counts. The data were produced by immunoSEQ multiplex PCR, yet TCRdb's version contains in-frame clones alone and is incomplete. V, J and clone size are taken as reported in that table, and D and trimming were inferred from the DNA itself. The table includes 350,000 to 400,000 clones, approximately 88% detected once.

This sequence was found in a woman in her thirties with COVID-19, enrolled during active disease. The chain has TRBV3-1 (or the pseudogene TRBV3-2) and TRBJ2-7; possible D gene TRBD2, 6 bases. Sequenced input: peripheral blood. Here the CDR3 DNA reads TGTGCCAGCAGCCGCGCGGGGTACGAGCAGTACTTC. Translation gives CASSRAGYEQYF.